The 8 T cell receptor beta chains in this list originate from one sample, sequenced in a study of blood T cell repertoires in COVID-19. The method was immunoSEQ multiplex PCR; TCRdb's version includes in-frame clones alone and lacks a portion of them. The sample lists around 190,000 clones, nearly 90% occurring once. Sequencing used peripheral blood. Source of these receptors: a man between 45 and 60 years old with COVID-19, enrolled during active disease.

The chain joins TRBV27 to TRBJ2-1; 11 bases fit TRBD2. In germline, CDR1 is MNHEY, CDR2 SMNVEV (reference sequence). The length of the CDR3 is 16 residues. Trimming cost V 3 bases and J 5 bases; bases outside gene matches: 6. CDR3 nucleotide sequence: TGTGCCAGCAGTTTGTCTAGCGGGAGGCCCCACAATGAGCAGTTCTTC. Its translation is CASSLSSGRPHNEQFF.

The chain joins TRBV7-8 to TRBJ2-1; 11 nucleotides align to TRBD2. V lost 4 bases to trimming and J lost 9 bases; unmatched junction nucleotides: 5. The CDR3 extends over 14 amino acids. The germline V gene has CDR1 SGHVS and CDR2 FQNEAQ. DNA for the CDR3: TGTGCCAGCAGCTGGACTAGCGGGTGGGGTGAGCAGTTCTTC. Translated, it gives CASSWTSGWGEQFF. Full variable domain (missing parts from reference TRBV7-8 and TRBJ2-1): GAGVSQSPRYKVAKRGQDVALRCDPISGHVSLFWYQQALGQGPEFLTYFQNEAQLDKSGLPSDRFFAERPEGSVSTLKIQRTQQEDSAVYLCASSWTSGWGEQFFGPGTRLTVL.

The chain couples TRBV29-1 to TRBJ2-1; 11 bases match TRBD2. In germline, CDR1 is SQVTM, CDR2 ANQGSEA. There are 15 residues in the CDR3. J gave up 3 bases and V 1 base, and 2 bases lay outside the gene matches. Here the CDR3 reads CSVEGGLAVYNEQFF. The CDR3 coding sequence is TGCAGCGTTGAAGGGGGACTAGCGGTCTACAATGAGCAGTTCTTC.

This clone occurred once. V is TRBV18 and J is TRBJ1-5, with TRBD1 matching 9 bases. The CDR3 loop spans 16 amino acids. From germline, CDR1 is KGHSH and CDR2 LQKENI. The V and J ends lost 2 bases and 3 bases, in that order; junction bases with no gene match: 5. CDR3 in DNA: TGTGCCAGCTCACCAGGGGGACAGGGTTACAATCAGCCCCAGCATTTT. Its translation is CASSPGGQGYNQPQHF.

The rearrangement joins TRBV3-1 (or the pseudogene TRBV3-2) to TRBJ2-2; 10 nucleotides align to TRBD1. CDR3 length: 16 residues. Losses at the gene ends were 4 bases for V and 6 bases for J; bases not matched to a gene: 8. The V gene's germline CDR1 is LGHDT and CDR2 YNNKEL (reference sequence). Here the CDR3 DNA reads TGTGCCAGCAGCCCCACCGGGACAGGGGCTTCCGGGGAGCTGTTTTTT. Translated: CASSPTGTGASGELFF.

This chain uses TRBV6-5 with TRBJ1-2, with TRBD1 matching 11 bases. CDR1 MNHEY and CDR2 SVGAGI come from the germline V gene. With V trimmed by 4 bases and J by 2 bases, 3 bases remained unmatched. The CDR3 totals 15 residues. DNA of the CDR3: TGTGCCAGCAGTTTCAGGGACAGGGGGAACTATGGCTACACCTTC. Amino acids: CASSFRDRGNYGYTF.

This clone has just one count. This chain uses TRBV7-9 with TRBJ2-1; 9 bases fit TRBD2. Germline loops: CDR1 SEHNR, CDR2 FQNEAQ (reference sequence). CDR3 length equals 13 residues. Losses at the gene ends were 7 bases for V and 15 bases for J; bases not matched to a gene: 13. The CDR3 loop reads CASTAIAGVSVFF. The CDR3 bases are TGTGCCAGCACCGCCATAGCGGGAGTGAGTGTGTTCTTC. Full variable domain (missing parts from reference TRBV7-9 and TRBJ2-1): DTGVSQNPRHKITKRGQNVTFRCDPISEHNRLYWYRQTLGQGPEFLTYFQNEAQLEKSRLLSDRFSAERPKGSFSTLEIQRTEQGDSAMYLCASTAIAGVSVFFGPGTRLTVL.

The J gene is TRBJ2-7, the V gene TRBV19; 11 positions agree with TRBD2. From germline, CDR1 is LNHDA and CDR2 SQIVND (reference sequence). Unmatched junction bases numbered 10, after V lost 6 bases and J lost 6 bases. The CDR3 is made up of 15 amino acids. CDR3 nucleotides: TGTGCCAGTAGCTTTAGCGGGAGGGCCAGCAGCGAGCAGTACTTC. Translated, it gives CASSFSGRASSEQYF.